One sample yielded the 17 T cell receptor beta chains listed below, sequenced in a study of CXCR3-negative and CXCR3-positive naive CD8 T cells. The antigens of these receptors remain unknown. Study findings and constraints: CXCR3-positive naive cells carried more hydrophobic TRB CDR3s than CXCR3-negative naive cells did.

The method, 5' RACE with UMI labels, was used to prepare the TRB cDNA libraries. Reprocessing the 5' RACE reads, TCRdb reports a single entry for every CDR3 protein and omits DNA. Its table lists around 63,000 distinct CDR3 sequences. Source material: naive CXCR3+ CD8+ T cells from blood. The sample's subset: CD45RO-CCR7+CD27+CD95- naive CD8+ T cells expressing CXCR3 (TNR3+). The receptor source for this set is a human donor in good health. Some clones in this sample may be carry-over from other donors' samples.

The CDR3 sequence is CASSLRQIIGETQYF. The chain recombines TRBV28 with TRBJ2-5. Germline V gives CDR1 MDHEN, CDR2 SYDVKM. CDR3 length: 15 residues.

The chain recombines TRBV19 with TRBJ1-1; TCRdb picks TRBD1, but there is no DNA to check that call. Germline assignment: CDR1 LNHDA and CDR2 SQIVND (reference sequence). The CDR3 consists of 14 residues. CDR3 protein: CASSEDRSNTEAFF. The full variable domain, with the rest looked up from reference TRBV19 and TRBJ1-1, is DGGITQSPKYLFRKEGQNVTLSCEQNLNHDAMYWYRQDPGQGLRLIYYSQIVNDFQKGDIAEGYSVSREKKESFPLTVTSAQKNPTAFYLCASSEDRSNTEAFFGQGTRLTVV.

This chain joins TRBV12-3 or TRBV12-4 and TRBJ2-4; TCRdb picks TRBD1, but there is no DNA to check that call. This CDR3 spans 14 amino acids. The CDR3 is CASRSGTGDNIQYF.

V gene TRBV13 combines with J gene TRBJ1-1; TCRdb picks TRBD1, but there is no DNA to check that call. The CDR3 is made up of 15 amino acids. Germline CDR1 and CDR2: PRHDT and FYEKMQ (reference sequence). This chain's CDR3 is CASSPWDRENTEAFF.

The chain recombines TRBV4-3 with TRBJ1-1; there is no DNA to check the TCRdb D call of TRBD1. The CDR3 extends over 16 amino acids. Germline V CDR1 and CDR2: LGHNA, YSLEER. CDR3 amino acids: CASSQDGGTGGTEAFF.

The gene calls are TRBV4-1 and TRBJ1-2; the TRBD1 assignment by TCRdb is unverifiable without DNA. The CDR3 length is 14 residues. Germline V gene lookup returns CDR1 MGHRA and CDR2 YSYEKL. CDR3: CASSPGQGDYGYTF.

V is TRBV7-9 and J is TRBJ1-1; TCRdb picks TRBD1, but there is no DNA to check that call. There are 14 residues in the CDR3. Per the germline V gene, CDR1 is SEHNR and CDR2 is FQNEAQ (reference sequence). The CDR3 is CASSSTGANTEAFF.

The chain uses TRBV20-1 and TRBJ2-7; absent DNA, TCRdb's TRBD1 call cannot be checked. The CDR3 contains 14 residues. CDR1 DFQATT and CDR2 SNEGSKA come from the germline V gene (reference sequence). This chain's CDR3 is CSARVGPDSYEQYF.

This rearrangement joins TRBV7-9 to TRBJ1-6; TCRdb picks TRBD1, but there is no DNA to check that call. The CDR3 length is 16 residues. Germline V gene sequence: CDR1 SEHNR, CDR2 FQNEAQ (reference sequence). CDR3 loop: CASSVAGTGPNSPLHF. Combining the CDR3 with reference TRBV7-9 and TRBJ1-6 gives the whole variable domain DTGVSQNPRHKITKRGQNVTFRCDPISEHNRLYWYRQTLGQGPEFLTYFQNEAQLEKSRLLSDRFSAERPKGSFSTLEIQRTEQGDSAMYLCASSVAGTGPNSPLHFGNGTRLTVT.

The rearrangement uses TRBV10-3 and TRBJ2-7. Germline V gene data show CDR1 as ENHRY and CDR2 as SYGVKD. CDR3 length: 15 amino acids. CDR3: CAISEPGNSPDEQYF.

This chain connects TRBV19 to TRBJ2-1; TCRdb's D gene call, TRBD1, goes unchecked for lack of DNA. The CDR3 is made up of 15 amino acids. Germline V gene data show CDR1 as LNHDA and CDR2 as SQIVND (reference sequence). The CDR3 region is CASSIVLGQGHEQFF.

The CDR3 loop reads CASSFRSYEQYF. V usage is TRBV5-5 and J usage is TRBJ2-7. Germline CDR1 is SGHKS and CDR2 is YYEKEE (reference sequence). CDR3 length: 12 amino acids.

The chain links TRBV4-2 to TRBJ1-1; lacking DNA, the TRBD1 call made by TCRdb goes unchecked. The CDR3 sequence is 16 residues long. Germline assignment: CDR1 LGHNA and CDR2 YNFKEQ. The CDR3: CASSPGPGPGVTEAFF.

The chain is built from TRBV5-1 and TRBJ2-7; the D call from TCRdb, TRBD1, cannot be confirmed without DNA. Per the germline V gene, CDR1 is SGHRS and CDR2 is YFSETQ. The CDR3 length is 15 residues. The chain's CDR3 is CASSQERGAAAEQYF.

The V and J genes are TRBV27 and TRBJ2-7. Germline values: CDR1 MNHEY, CDR2 SMNVEV (reference sequence). CDR3 length: 13 amino acids. The CDR3 sequence is CASSHADSYEQYF.

This chain uses TRBV20-1 with TRBJ1-1. Germline V lookup: CDR1 DFQATT, CDR2 SNEGSKA (reference sequence). This CDR3 contains 13 residues. The CDR3 protein is CSAGGLLGTEAFF.

J is TRBJ2-1 and V is TRBV20-1; TCRdb's D call of TRBD2 is untestable without DNA. The CDR3 runs 15 residues. CDR1 and CDR2 (germline): DFQATT, SNEGSKA (reference sequence). The CDR3 loop reads CSAIEGFGVYNEPFF.